A selection of T cell receptor beta chains follows, all from one sample in a study of CD8 T cells in ankylosing spondylitis. MiXCR, run by TCRdb on the 5' RACE reads, gives a single entry per CDR3 protein. The repertoire holds 400,000 or so distinct CDR3 sequences, with about 24% as singletons. The source material was blood, either unsorted or a sorted T cell fraction (not recorded which). These receptors were obtained from a male donor with ankylosing spondylitis. Both conserved end residues are part of each CDR3. Size is stated for part of the rows, as once, few or many counts, or as a class when the clone is expanded.

clone size: few; J gene: TRBJ1-1; V gene: TRBV5-1; CDR3 length: 17; CDR3 protein: CASSSLPGQGVVTEAFF
clone size: once; J gene: TRBJ2-2; V gene: TRBV14; CDR3 length: 14; CDR3 protein: CASSPMTLPGELFF
clone size: many; J gene: TRBJ2-1; V gene: TRBV29-1; CDR3 length: 16; CDR3 protein: CSVPTGTSGRYNEQFF
clone size: few; J gene: TRBJ1-1; V gene: TRBV5-1; CDR3 length: 15; CDR3 protein: CASSIEGDPNTEAFF
clone size: .; J gene: TRBJ1-1; V gene: TRBV3-1; CDR3 length: 15; CDR3 protein: CASSQGDRGDTEAFF
clone size: few; J gene: TRBJ2-1; V gene: TRBV5-1; CDR3 length: 15; CDR3 protein: CASSASGRWGYEQFF
clone size: few; J gene: TRBJ1-1; V gene: TRBV12-3/TRBV12-4; CDR3 length: 17; CDR3 protein: CASSWASDRRANTEAFF
clone size: .; J gene: TRBJ2-3; V gene: TRBV12-3/TRBV12-4; CDR3 length: 14; CDR3 protein: CASRRVSSTDTQYF
clone size: .; J gene: TRBJ2-7; V gene: TRBV20-1; CDR3 length: 14; CDR3 protein: CSAPARASGYEQYF
clone size: few; J gene: TRBJ2-5; V gene: TRBV6-1; CDR3 length: 15; CDR3 protein: CASSEAGQGKETQYF
clone size: .; J gene: TRBJ1-2; V gene: TRBV11-2; CDR3 length: 12; CDR3 protein: CASSLSSYGYTF
clone size: few; J gene: TRBJ2-2; V gene: TRBV7-7; CDR3 length: 14; CDR3 protein: CASSRAHLSGELFF
clone size: .; J gene: TRBJ1-6; V gene: TRBV2; CDR3 length: 14; CDR3 protein: CASREDLSGSPLHF
clone size: .; J gene: TRBJ2-3; V gene: TRBV7-6; CDR3 length: 13; CDR3 protein: CASSLNDGDTQYF
clone size: few; J gene: TRBJ2-2; V gene: TRBV7-2; CDR3 length: 16; CDR3 protein: CASSLAGTQNTGELFF
clone size: many; J gene: TRBJ2-5; V gene: TRBV28; CDR3 length: 15; CDR3 protein: CASSLVGGAQETQYF
clone size: few; J gene: TRBJ2-7; V gene: TRBV6-5; CDR3 length: 14; CDR3 protein: CASSYDGGSYEQYF
clone size: .; J gene: TRBJ1-1; V gene: TRBV20-1; CDR3 length: 14; CDR3 protein: CSARGQGGGAEAFF